What follows are 14 T cell receptor beta chains derived from one specimen sequenced in a study of cytomegalovirus exposure and HLA in healthy donors. Primers for the PCR totalled 60 Vbeta and 13 Jbeta. The data were produced by immunoSEQ multiplex PCR, yet TCRdb's version contains in-frame clones alone and is incomplete. The repertoire holds some 190,000 clones, with about three quarters as singletons. Sequencing input: PBMCs. These receptor sequences come from a man aged 18 to 29 in good health and CMV-seronegative.

This chain joins TRBV2 and TRBJ2-5; maybe TRBD1 (5 bases). CDR1 is SNHLY and CDR2 is FYNNEI in the germline V gene. Trimming removed 2 bases from V and 4 bases from J, with 14 bases in between. The CDR3 consists of 15 residues. The CDR3 loop is CASSEPRQGGETQYF. CDR3 coding DNA: TGTGCCAGCAGTGAACCCCGCCAGGGTGGAGAGACCCAGTACTTC.

V and J are TRBV4-1 and TRBJ2-4; 7 bases align to TRBD2. V gave up 2 bases and J gave up 5 bases; unmatched junction bases: 9. CDR1 is MGHRA, CDR2 YSYEKL, per germline. The CDR3 contains 16 residues. The CDR3 reads CASSQMGLAAENIQYF. As DNA, the CDR3 is TGCGCCAGCAGCCAAATGGGTCTAGCGGCTGAAAACATTCAGTACTTC.

The chain has TRBV2 and TRBJ2-2; tentatively, D is TRBD1 (6 bases). CDR3 length: 12 residues. V lost 6 bases and J lost 6, with 8 bases in between. Per the germline V gene, CDR1 is SNHLY and CDR2 is FYNNEI. The CDR3 DNA follows: TGTGCCAGCAGCTCAGGGGCCGGGGAGCTGTTTTTT. Its translation is CASSSGAGELFF. Supplemented by reference TRBV2 and TRBJ2-2, the full variable domain reads EPEVTQTPSHQVTQMGQEVILRCVPISNHLYFYWYRQILGQKVEFLVSFYNNEISEKSEIFDDQFSVERPDGSNFTLKIRSTKLEDSAMYFCASSSGAGELFFGEGSRLTVL.

The chain is built from TRBV1 and TRBJ2-7; the D call in the table, TRBD1, was not verified against the DNA. TRBV1 is termed a pseudogene. The length of the CDR3 is 10 residues. The CDR3 here is CTSSHQEQYF. CDR3 sequence (DNA): TGCACCAGCAGCCATCAAGAGCAGTACTTC.

The chain uses TRBV10-3 and TRBJ2-7, with 10 bases aligning to TRBD1. This CDR3 comprises 14 residues. CDR1 and CDR2 from the germline V gene are ENHRY and SYGVKD. V gave up 6 bases and J gave up 5 bases; unmatched junction bases: 7. CDR3 nucleotides: TGTGCCATCAGCACGGGACAGGGGAAAAACGAGCAGTACTTC. Translating it yields CAISTGQGKNEQYF.

V gene TRBV4-2 combines with J gene TRBJ1-4; perhaps TRBD1 as D (6 bases). The V and J ends lost 5 bases and 1 base respectively, with 11 bases between them. Germline loops: CDR1 LGHNA, CDR2 YNFKEQ. The CDR3 sequence is 15 residues long. CDR3 protein: CASSAQQGTNEKLFF. The CDR3 DNA is TGTGCCAGCAGCGCACAACAGGGAACTAATGAAAAACTGTTTTTT.

This clone has just a few counts. The V gene is TRBV5-6, the J gene TRBJ2-3, with TRBD2 identical over 14 bases. The V and J ends lost 2 bases and 2 bases, in that order; junction bases with no gene match: 4. This CDR3 has 17 amino acids. Germline lookup yields CDR1 SGHDT and CDR2 YYEEEE. For the CDR3, the DNA is TGTGCCAGCAGCTTCGGACTAGCGGGGGGTATCACAGATACGCAGTATTTT. Its translation is CASSFGLAGGITDTQYF. Looking up the rest from reference TRBV5-6 and TRBJ2-3 gives the full variable domain: DAGVTQSPTHLIKTRGQQVTLRCSPKSGHDTVSWYQQALGQGPQFIFQYYEEEERQRGNFPDRFSGHQFPNYSSELNVNALLLGDSALYLCASSFGLAGGITDTQYFGPGTRLTVL.

V is TRBV27 and J is TRBJ1-4; 8 nucleotides match TRBD1. Germline CDR1 and CDR2: MNHEY and SMNVEV (reference sequence). The CDR3 sequence is 18 residues long. V trimming: 5 bases; J trimming: 7 bases; junction bases outside the gene matches: 18. CDR3 amino acids: CASSLISPRAGGSEKLFF. The CDR3 DNA is TGTGCCAGCAGTCTAATAAGCCCCCGGGCAGGGGGCTCTGAAAAACTGTTTTTT. Looking up the rest from reference TRBV27 and TRBJ1-4 gives the full variable domain: EAQVTQNPRYLITVTGKKLTVTCSQNMNHEYMSWYRQDPGLGLRQIYYSMNVEVTDKGDVPEGYKVSRKEKRNFPLILESPSPNQTSLYFCASSLISPRAGGSEKLFFGSGTQLSVL.

This clone showed up just once. The rearrangement joins TRBV2 to TRBJ2-7; 9 nucleotides match TRBD1. The germline V gene has CDR1 SNHLY and CDR2 FYNNEI. This CDR3 is built from 15 residues. With V trimmed by 9 bases and J by 4 bases, 13 bases remained unmatched. CDR3 protein: CARFRGRTGVYEQYF. The CDR3 region has the DNA TGTGCCAGATTCCGGGGGAGGACAGGGGTTTACGAGCAGTACTTC.

This chain uses TRBV6-1 with TRBJ1-1, with a tentative D call TRBD1 (5 bases). Deletions cut 6 bases from V and 4 bases from J, with 9 bases between. Germline CDR1 reads MNHNS; CDR2 reads SASEGT. The CDR3 extends over 12 amino acids. The CDR3 nucleotides are TGTGCCAGCAGGGGGCTGTCCACTGAAGCTTTCTTT. Protein product: CASRGLSTEAFF.

V is TRBV7-2 and J is TRBJ1-5, with D possibly being TRBD1 (5 bases). Germline V gene sequence: CDR1 SGHTA, CDR2 FQGNSA. V shed 7 bases and J shed 0 bases, with 16 bases lying between them. The CDR3 sequence is 16 residues long. CDR3 region: CASTMGGGGSNQPQHF. The CDR3 DNA follows: TGTGCCAGCACCATGGGGGGGGGTGGTAGCAATCAGCCCCAGCATTTT.

A remark on this clone: At one boundary the junction diverges from the germline segment, which might be a read error. The rearrangement uses TRBV7-2 and TRBJ2-1; tentatively, D is TRBD1 (5 bases). Germline V lookup: CDR1 SGHTA, CDR2 FQGNSA. This CDR3 comprises 12 residues. The DNA for the CDR3 is TGTGCCAGCAGCCCATCAGGGATTGAGCGGTTCTTC. It encodes CASSPSGIERFF.

A remark on this clone: The same CDR3 also results from other DNA sequences found in this sample. J is TRBJ1-5 and V is TRBV2; possibly TRBD1 for D (5 bases). CDR1 SNHLY and CDR2 FYNNEI come from the germline V gene. V gave up 6 bases and J gave up 0 bases, with 6 bases separating them. This CDR3 contains 13 residues. The CDR3 region is CASRQVSNQPQHF. The DNA of the CDR3 is TGTGCCAGCAGACAGGTTAGCAATCAGCCCCAGCATTTT.

V and J are TRBV9 and TRBJ2-2; possibly TRBD2 for D (7 bases). The ends were cut back, 3 bases at V and 6 bases at J, with 9 bases in the middle. There are 13 residues in the CDR3. CDR1 SGDLS and CDR2 YYNGEE come from the germline V gene. The CDR3 DNA reads TGTGCCAGCAGCGAGGGGGGGCCCGGGGAGCTGTTTTTT. This sequence encodes CASSEGGPGELFF.